This T cell receptor (beta chain) appears in the sequencing data of a study of T-cell memory formation after mild COVID-19. This clonotype was seen more than once but under ten times. TCRdb recomputed calls from the 5' RACE reads with MiXCR, one row per CDR3 protein. Of approximately 440,000 distinct CDR3 sequences listed, around 18% are singletons. The sequence derives from an adult woman who had mild COVID-19 (a few samples of this study predate the infection). Cell type and time point are not known. The sample was PBMCs or a T cell subset sorted from them (not recorded which).

The CDR3: CASSFLSGGAGTGELFF. In nucleotides, the CDR3 is TGTGCCAGCAGCTTCCTAAGCGGGGGGGCCGGCACCGGGGAGCTGTTTTTT. The chain uses TRBV9 and TRBJ2-2; 10 positions match TRBD2. The trim removed 4 bases at V and 4 bases at J, leaving 10 bases unmatched. The length of the CDR3 is 17 residues. Looked up from germline, CDR1 is SGDLS and CDR2 is YYNGEE.